This TCR beta chain comes out of a study of T cells in Graves' hyperthyroidism and ophthalmopathy. Findings of the study overall: A model built on 13 V-J features separated ophthalmopathy from stable hyperthyroidism.

In germline, CDR1 is KGHDR, CDR2 SFDVKD. The CDR3 has 14 residues. The V and J ends lost 10 bases and 5 bases, in that order; junction bases with no gene match: 4. Clinical symptoms, serum thyroxine and TRAb, thyroid ultrasound and orbital computed tomography were used for the diagnoses. PBMCs were sourced from about 10 ml fresh peripheral blood. In regard to this clonotype: The antigen remains unidentified.

Amplification of TCR beta CDR3 regions used RNA as the template. The HTBI primer set drove a first-round RT-PCR of the TCR CDR3. TCRdb fed the multiplex PCR reads into MiXCR, producing one record per CDR3 protein. The sample carries roughly 710,000 distinct CDR3 sequences, around a third recorded once. The chain couples TRBV24-1 to TRBJ2-2; 12 nucleotides align to TRBD2. This receptor was identified in a woman aged 40 to 50 with Graves' hyperthyroidism. Source material: blood. The CDR3 is CATALAGGTGELFF. The CDR3 DNA is TGTGCCACGGCCCTAGCGGGAGGGACCGGGGAGCTGTTTTTT.